A single sample gave rise to the 18 T cell receptor beta chains below, sequenced in a study of blood T cell repertoires in COVID-19. The repertoire was sequenced with immunoSEQ multiplex PCR; TCRdb's copy has only in-frame clones and lacks some. The sample records tens of thousands of clones, around 80% being singletons. The sequencing sample was made of peripheral blood. The receptors here all came from a man in his fifties or sixties with COVID-19, enrolled during active disease.

The J gene is TRBJ2-7, the V gene TRBV27; 9 nucleotides match TRBD1. CDR1 is MNHEY and CDR2 is SMNVEV in the germline V gene (reference sequence). V dropped 6 bases and J dropped 2; count of bases not matched to a gene: 5. This CDR3 region has 14 residues. DNA for the CDR3: TGTGCCAGCAGAAGACAGGGGGGAACCTACGAGCAGTACTTC. This codes for CASRRQGGTYEQYF.

J is TRBJ1-1 and V is TRBV6-5; TRBD1 aligns across 7 bases. Germline V lookup: CDR1 MNHEY, CDR2 SVGAGI. Trimming removed 6 bases from V and 3 bases from J; junction bases left unmatched: 4. The CDR3 has 13 residues. The CDR3 DNA reads TGTGCCAGCAGGGCTGACAGGGACACTGAAGCTTTCTTT. Its protein is CASRADRDTEAFF.

The chain combines TRBV7-9 with TRBJ1-3; no firm D call. Per the germline V gene, CDR1 is SEHNR and CDR2 is FQNEAQ (reference sequence). The CDR3 sequence is 12 residues long. Deletions cut 1 base from V and 7 bases from J, with 5 bases between. The CDR3 is CASSLVRNTIYF. CDR3 sequence (DNA): TGTGCCAGCAGCTTAGTTCGTAACACCATATATTTT.

This chain connects TRBV12-3 or TRBV12-4 to TRBJ1-1; D call uncertain. The CDR3 is 11 residues long. The germline V and J ends were trimmed by 7 bases and 8 bases, with 11 bases remaining between them. The CDR3 here is CASTTLQEAFF. The CDR3 DNA is TGTGCCAGCACCACCTTGCAGGAAGCTTTCTTT.

This chain connects TRBV5-4 to TRBJ1-5; TRBD1 agrees at 8 bases. J gave up 2 bases and V 4 bases, and 2 bases lay outside the gene matches. This CDR3 is built from 14 residues. CDR1 and CDR2 (germline): SGHNT, YYREEE (reference sequence). Here the CDR3 reads CASSMGQGNQPQHF. CDR3 coding DNA: TGTGCCAGCAGCATGGGACAGGGCAATCAGCCCCAGCATTTT.

This sequence joins TRBV12-3 or TRBV12-4 and TRBJ2-7; D is ambiguous. This CDR3 is 12 amino acids long. V shed 2 bases and J shed 3 bases, with 5 bases lying between them. CDR3 region: CASSLNGYEQYF. CDR3 in DNA: TGTGCCAGCAGTTTAAACGGCTACGAGCAGTACTTC.

This clone was observed once. This chain connects TRBV6-2 or TRBV6-3 to TRBJ1-5; D perhaps matches TRBD1 (5 bases). Between the trimmed V and J ends, which lost 1 base and 1 base, there was a span of 8 bases. Looked up from germline, CDR1 is MNHEY and CDR2 is SVGEGT. CDR3 size: 15 residues. CDR3: CASSYWQGSNQPQHF. The DNA for the CDR3 is TGTGCCAGCAGTTACTGGCAGGGAAGCAATCAGCCCCAGCATTTT.

This sequence joins TRBV19 and TRBJ2-3, with 8 positions matching TRBD1. The CDR3 contains 14 residues. V gave up 4 bases and J gave up 6 bases; unmatched junction bases: 6. Germline loops: CDR1 LNHDA, CDR2 SQIVND (reference sequence). CDR3 protein: CASSSRGPPDTQYF. In nucleotides, the CDR3 is TGTGCCAGTAGTAGCAGGGGGCCACCTGATACGCAGTATTTT.

The V and J genes are TRBV7-2 and TRBJ1-5, with D hard to call. The germline V gene has CDR1 SGHTA and CDR2 FQGNSA. Trimming took 5 bases from V and 2 from J, leaving 10 bases between them. This CDR3 is 14 amino acids long. The CDR3 nucleotides read TGTGCCAGCAGCCTCTCCCGGGGCAATCAGCCCCAGCATTTT. Amino acids: CASSLSRGNQPQHF. The variable domain in full, completed from reference TRBV7-2 and TRBJ1-5, reads GAGVSQSPSNKVTEKGKDVELRCDPISGHTALYWYRQSLGQGLEFLIYFQGNSAPDKSGLPSDRFSAERTGGSVSTLTIQRTQQEDSAVYLCASSLSRGNQPQHFGDGTRLSIL.

This sequence joins TRBV5-1 and TRBJ1-1; 10 bases align to TRBD1. V shed 2 bases, J shed 1 base, and the junction held 11 bases outside the gene matches. The CDR3 is 18 residues long. CDR1 and CDR2 from the germline V gene are SGHRS and YFSETQ. The CDR3 DNA reads as TGCGCCAGCAGCTTCATTGGGACAGGGGTTGGTCAGAACACTGAAGCTTTCTTT. Residues: CASSFIGTGVGQNTEAFF.

This chain joins TRBV13 and TRBJ2-3, with TRBD1 matching 10 bases. Per the germline V gene, CDR1 is PRHDT and CDR2 is FYEKMQ (reference sequence). The CDR3 runs 16 residues. With V trimmed by 4 bases and J by 4 bases, 8 bases remained unmatched. CDR3 nucleotides: TGTGCCAGCAGCTCCTTAGGGACAGGGGAAGCAGATACGCAGTATTTT. Protein: CASSSLGTGEADTQYF.

This clone was observed a single time. The DNA of the CDR3 is TGTGCCAGCATTGCGGGACAGCTCTCTGGAAACACCATATATTTT. The encoded protein is CASIAGQLSGNTIYF. The chain is built from TRBV2 and TRBJ1-3; 7 bases align to TRBD1. Germline CDR1 is SNHLY and CDR2 is FYNNEI. The trim removed 7 bases at V and 0 bases at J, leaving 6 bases unmatched. The CDR3 covers 15 residues.

The genes are TRBV18 and TRBJ1-3; 7 bases map to TRBD1. Germline CDR1 is KGHSH and CDR2 is LQKENI. This CDR3 contains 16 residues. The trim removed 5 bases at V and 5 bases at J, leaving 12 bases unmatched. In nucleotides, the CDR3 is TGTGCCAGCTCAATCGGAACAGGGGCCTATAGAAACACCATATATTTT. Translation gives CASSIGTGAYRNTIYF. Variable domain in full (rest from reference TRBV18 and TRBJ1-3): NAGVMQNPRHLVRRRGQEARLRCSPMKGHSHVYWYRQLPEEGLKFMVYLQKENIIDESGMPKERFSAEFPKEGPSILRIQQVVRGDSAAYFCASSIGTGAYRNTIYFGEGSWLTVV.

This chain connects TRBV12-5 to TRBJ1-1; 12 bases map to TRBD1. Germline V gives CDR1 LGHNT, CDR2 FRNRAP. The CDR3 is made up of 17 amino acids. The V gene end was trimmed by 6 bases and the J gene end by 3 bases; junction bases not matched to a gene: 11. CDR3 amino acids: CASGSGTGGFGDTEAFF. The CDR3 bases are TGTGCTAGTGGCTCCGGGACAGGGGGCTTTGGGGACACTGAAGCTTTCTTT.

This clone was observed a handful of times. The rearrangement joins TRBV18 to TRBJ1-1; D is unresolved. The CDR3 sequence is 15 residues long. V was clipped by 6 bases and J by 1 base, with 15 bases between them. Looked up from germline, CDR1 is KGHSH and CDR2 is LQKENI. CDR3 amino acids: CASSIQSSQNTEAFF. CDR3 sequence (DNA): TGTGCCAGCTCGATTCAGTCATCCCAGAACACTGAAGCTTTCTTT.

V is TRBV19 and J is TRBJ1-2; D not resolved. The V gene lost 6 bases and the J gene lost 0 bases, with 14 bases spanning the gap. CDR3 size: 15 residues. CDR1 and CDR2 from the germline V gene are LNHDA and SQIVND (reference sequence). CDR3 DNA: TGTGCCAGTAGCCAAGGCAGAGGAGCTAACTATGGCTACACCTTC. Protein: CASSQGRGANYGYTF.

This clone has only a few counts. J is TRBJ2-2 and V is TRBV27, with TRBD1 matching 8 bases. Trimming took 4 bases from V and 4 from J; bases not matched to a gene: 5. This CDR3 is built from 15 residues. Germline CDR1 and CDR2: MNHEY and SMNVEV (reference sequence). CDR3 sequence reads: CASSSGGAPTGELFF. CDR3 DNA: TGTGCCAGCAGTTCAGGGGGCGCCCCCACCGGGGAGCTGTTTTTT.

For the CDR3, the DNA is TGTGCCAGCAGCTTGGGGGGACTAGCGGGGTCCTCCTACGAGCAGTACTTC. It is translated as CASSLGGLAGSSYEQYF. This sequence joins TRBV5-4 and TRBJ2-7, with 13 bases matching TRBD2. The V and J ends lost 0 bases and 0 bases, in that order; junction bases with no gene match: 3. Germline lookup yields CDR1 SGHNT and CDR2 YYREEE (reference sequence). The CDR3 is 17 residues long. The full variable domain, with the rest looked up from reference TRBV5-4 and TRBJ2-7, is ETGVTQSPTHLIKTRGQQVTLRCSSQSGHNTVSWYQQALGQGPQFIFQYYREEENGRGNFPPRFSGLQFPNYSSELNVNALELDDSALYLCASSLGGLAGSSYEQYFGPGTRLTVT.